This record concerns one TCR beta chain sequence. This specimen belongs to a study of Ad26.COV2.S vaccination and SARS-CoV-2 variants. Study details: Ad26.COV2.S was injected intramuscularly once or twice, 56 days apart.

Treatment here: about 20 received Ad26.COV2.S at low or high dose, single or two shots; about 5 received placebo; per-sample allocation not given. The samples were gathered on day 63 after the first injection of vaccine or placebo. Boston provided a donor who was an adult aged 18-55 years. The germline V and J ends were trimmed by 3 bases and 0 bases, with 9 bases remaining between them. The CDR3 has 15 residues. Germline CDR1 is MDHEN and CDR2 is SYDVKM. TCRdb's table, derived via immunoSEQ multiplex PCR, lists solely in-frame clones and lacks some. The sample includes roughly 500,000 clones, approximately 89% seen only once; the top ten take just over 2.5%.

The chain recombines TRBV28 with TRBJ2-1; D uncertain. This TCR came from a person aged 18-65 years who received the Ad26.COV2.S COVID-19 vaccine or a placebo. Source: peripheral blood, taken in a trial of Ad26.COV2.S vaccine versus placebo. CDR3 bases: TGTGCCAGCAGTTTCGACTCGAGCTCCTACAATGAGCAGTTCTTC. As protein: CASSFDSSSYNEQFF.